These 25 T cell receptor beta chains share one sample of origin, sequenced in a study of regulatory T cells in long-lasting Graves disease. The authors built TCR beta libraries using iRepertoire HTBI primers and Arm-PCR of CDR3 regions. TCRdb re-derived calls from the multiplex PCR reads in MiXCR, one entry per CDR3 protein. This sample yields 350,000 to 500,000 distinct CDR3 sequences, of which 21% are seen a single time; roughly an eighth belongs to the top ten. Time point here: persistent/refractory GD, antithyroid drugs over 5 years with positive TRAb. The TCR library was made from RNA extracted from PBMCs. The sample in question was peripheral blood mononuclear cells (PBMCs), obtained when the disease was refractory, from a patient treated with antithyroid drugs. The receptors were sampled from a female donor with Graves disease.

The chain employs TRBV5-4 and TRBJ2-1, with D possibly matching TRBD2 (6 bases). The CDR3 loop spans 11 amino acids. Germline lookup yields CDR1 SGHNT and CDR2 YYREEE (reference sequence). V lost 6 bases and J lost 7, with 8 bases in between. The CDR3 is CASTRGNEQFF. For the CDR3, the DNA is TGTGCCAGCACCCGGGGGAATGAGCAGTTCTTC.

The V call is TRBV5-4, the J call TRBJ2-3; TRBD2 might be the D (6 bases). V gave up 3 bases and J gave up 4 bases, with 15 bases separating them. This CDR3 region has 15 residues. Germline CDR1 is SGHNT and CDR2 is YYREEE (reference sequence). CDR3: CASSSPAAGSDTQYF. The CDR3 coding sequence is TGTGCCAGCAGCTCCCCTGCGGCGGGATCAGATACGCAGTATTTT.

This clonotype was counted ten times or more. V and J are TRBV27 and TRBJ1-3; 7 positions agree with TRBD1. The CDR3 extends over 14 amino acids. Germline V CDR1 and CDR2: MNHEY, SMNVEV (reference sequence). Trimming cost V 5 bases and J 7 bases; bases outside gene matches: 8. The CDR3 coding sequence is TGTGCCAGCAGTCCCCAGGACAGGCCGAACACCATATATTTT. This encodes CASSPQDRPNTIYF.

The genes are TRBV29-1 and TRBJ1-1, with 9 bases fitting TRBD1. CDR1 is SQVTM and CDR2 is ANQGSEA in the germline V gene. This CDR3 contains 15 residues. Trimming removed 4 bases from V and 5 bases from J; junction bases left unmatched: 11. The CDR3 sequence: CSVGGWGQGGTEAFF. The CDR3 bases are TGCAGCGTTGGAGGCTGGGGACAGGGTGGTACTGAAGCTTTCTTT.

About this clonotype: This sequence may be a read error, since a much larger clone differs from it by one base. The rearrangement joins TRBV28 to TRBJ1-3; D is undetermined. Trimming cost V 2 bases and J 9 bases, with 14 bases left between them. The length of the CDR3 is 14 residues. The germline V gene has CDR1 MDHEN and CDR2 SYDVKM. This CDR3 is CASSLSQLGVTIYF. CDR3 nucleotide sequence: TGTGCCAGCAGTTTAAGTCAGCTTGGAGTCACCATATATTTT.

This clonotype was recorded many times. The CDR3 loop is CASSLKGRQGGNEKLFF. CDR3 coding DNA: TGTGCCAGCAGTCTTAAGGGAAGACAGGGGGGGAATGAAAAACTGTTTTTT. This rearrangement joins TRBV27 to TRBJ1-4, with 9 positions matching TRBD1. V was clipped by 5 bases and J by 5 bases; unmatched bases: 12. The germline CDR1 and CDR2 sequences are MNHEY and SMNVEV (reference sequence). The CDR3 has 17 amino acids.

Regarding this clonotype: A read error may produce the germline difference seen at one junction end. This sequence joins TRBV5-1 and TRBJ1-1; tentative D call: TRBD1 (5 bases). The CDR3 runs 16 residues. The germline gives CDR1 SGHRS, CDR2 YFSETQ. In nucleotides, the CDR3 is TGCGCCAGCAACTTGGCCGGGGGGGAGCAGAACACTGAAGCTTTCTTT. Protein sequence: CASNLAGGEQNTEAFF.

This clonotype was counted once. A much larger clone differs from this one at a single base, so this may be a read error. The chain recombines TRBV6-4 with TRBJ2-2, with TRBD1 matching 8 bases. The CDR3 extends over 14 amino acids. The V gene's germline CDR1 is MRHNA and CDR2 SNTAGT. In nucleotides, the CDR3 is TGTGCCGGCAGAGGACAGGGAACGATCGGGGAGCTGTTTTTT. Amino acids: CAGRGQGTIGELFF.

Ten or more counts support this clonotype. The chain employs TRBV3-1 and TRBJ2-5, with TRBD2 matching over 9 bases. This CDR3 comprises 16 residues. CDR1 and CDR2 (germline): LGHDT, YNNKEL (reference sequence). The V gene end was trimmed by 4 bases and the J gene end by 5 bases; junction bases not matched to a gene: 11. CDR3 residues: CASSPTMAGGPETQYF. The CDR3 DNA reads as TGTGCCAGCAGCCCTACGATGGCGGGAGGGCCCGAGACCCAGTACTTC.

This clonotype was seen repeatedly, ten times or more. The chain is built from TRBV6-1 and TRBJ2-7; D remains ambiguous. Trimming took off 6 bases at V and 2 bases at J, with 5 bases between the two ends. Per germline, CDR1 MNHNS and CDR2 SASEGT. This CDR3 has 11 residues. The CDR3 here is CASRITYEQYF. The CDR3 region has the DNA TGTGCCAGCAGGATAACCTACGAGCAGTACTTC.

In its sample, this clonotype was seen many times. The chain couples TRBV28 to TRBJ2-7; D remains ambiguous. The CDR3 consists of 14 residues. Germline V gene lookup returns CDR1 MDHEN and CDR2 SYDVKM. Trimming cost V 8 bases and J 4 bases, with 18 bases left between them. The CDR3 DNA follows: TGTGCCAGCCAAAGGAGCAAAACCCTGTACGAGCAGTACTTC. Protein sequence: CASQRSKTLYEQYF.

This clonotype was observed a handful of times. Germline and junction disagree at one end, which may indicate a read error. V usage is TRBV18 and J usage is TRBJ1-1; TRBD1 might be the D (6 bases). Germline V gives CDR1 KGHSH, CDR2 LQKENI. CDR3 size: 13 residues. CDR3 sequence (DNA): TGTGCCAGCTCACCAGGGGGCAACACTGGAGCTTTCTTT. Translation: CASSPGGNTGAFF.

This chain joins TRBV7-8 and TRBJ2-7; unclear D gene. Trimming pared 6 bases from V and 2 bases from J, leaving 14 bases between. The CDR3 covers 14 residues. Germline V gene sequence: CDR1 SGHVS, CDR2 FQNEAQ. DNA for the CDR3: TGTGCCAGCAGTTCTGAGACCGACACCTACGAGCAGTACTTC. Protein: CASSSETDTYEQYF.

This clonotype was observed many times. The chain has TRBV15 and TRBJ2-4; 9 nucleotides align to TRBD1. In germline, CDR1 is LNHNV, CDR2 YYDKDF (reference sequence). The CDR3 has 14 residues. J lost 8 bases, V lost 5 bases, and 7 bases had no gene match. The CDR3 sequence is CATSGGQGGDIQYF. The CDR3 DNA reads TGTGCCACCAGCGGGGGACAGGGCGGGGACATTCAGTACTTC.

This clonotype has only a few counts. V gene TRBV15 combines with J gene TRBJ2-7; D perhaps matches TRBD2 (5 bases). The V end lost 5 bases, the J end lost 0 bases, and 11 bases lay between the germline ends. The CDR3 spans 14 residues. Germline CDR1 LNHNV, CDR2 YYDKDF (reference sequence). CDR3 sequence: CATSVEGSSYEQYF. DNA for the CDR3: TGTGCCACCAGCGTAGAAGGGAGCTCCTACGAGCAGTACTTC.

The CDR3 DNA follows: TGTGCCAGTACCCCATCGGGCAATCAGCCCCAGCATTTT. Its protein product is CASTPSGNQPQHF. The V and J genes are TRBV19 and TRBJ1-5, with D hard to call. Germline CDR1 and CDR2: LNHDA and SQIVND (reference sequence). The CDR3 is 13 amino acids. V lost 7 bases and J lost 2, with 9 bases in between.

The chain uses TRBV7-2 and TRBJ1-1; the match to TRBD1 covers 8 bases. CDR1 and CDR2 from the germline V gene are SGHTA and FQGNSA. The CDR3 is made up of 12 amino acids. Trimming cost V 5 bases and J 7 bases; bases outside gene matches: 3. This chain's CDR3 is CASSRTGLEAFF. For the CDR3, the DNA is TGTGCCAGCAGCCGGACAGGGCTTGAAGCTTTCTTT.

In this sample, this clonotype turned up many times. V and J are TRBV6-1 and TRBJ2-7; 11 bases map to TRBD1. This CDR3 has 15 amino acids. After removal of 7 bases from V and 6 bases from J, the junction contained 11 bases not matched to a gene. In germline, CDR1 is MNHNS, CDR2 SASEGT. The CDR3 loop is CASKTHRDRGFEQYF. DNA for the CDR3: TGTGCCAGCAAAACCCACCGGGACAGGGGGTTCGAGCAGTACTTC.

The J gene is TRBJ2-5, the V gene TRBV11-2; 16 nucleotides agree with TRBD2. Trimming cost V 5 bases and J 5 bases; bases outside gene matches: 5. The CDR3 contains 16 residues. Germline CDR1 SGHAT, CDR2 FQNNGV. CDR3 residues: CASSMGLAGGEETQYF. Written as DNA, the CDR3 is TGTGCCAGCAGCATGGGACTAGCGGGAGGGGAGGAGACCCAGTACTTC.

The V and J genes are TRBV9 and TRBJ1-2; D perhaps matches TRBD1 (6 bases). Trimming removed 4 bases at V and 5 bases at J, with 24 bases between. There are 17 residues in the CDR3. The germline gives CDR1 SGDLS, CDR2 YYNGEE. The chain's CDR3 is CASSLQGRIAPHYGYTF. The CDR3 DNA reads as TGTGCCAGCAGCTTACAGGGACGGATCGCCCCCCATTATGGCTACACCTTC. The full variable domain, completed using reference TRBV9 and TRBJ1-2, is DSGVTQTPKHLITATGQRVTLRCSPRSGDLSVYWYQQSLDQGLQFLIQYYNGEERAKGNILERFSAQQFPDLHSELNLSSLELGDSALYFCASSLQGRIAPHYGYTFGSGTRLTVV.

There are many counts of this clonotype. The V call is TRBV20-1, the J call TRBJ2-5, with D perhaps TRBD2 (6 bases). This CDR3 comprises 13 residues. Germline-derived CDR1 and CDR2 are DFQATT and SNEGSKA (reference sequence). CDR3 bases: TGCAGCGCCGGACTATTGGGAGGAGAGACCCAGTACTTC. This sequence encodes CSAGLLGGETQYF.

Many counts were recorded for this clonotype. The V gene is TRBV10-3, the J gene TRBJ1-2; 7 bases line up with TRBD1. V lost 3 bases and J lost 4; bases outside the gene matches: 2. CDR1 and CDR2 from the germline V gene are ENHRY and SYGVKD. The CDR3 length is 13 residues. The CDR3 nucleotides read TGTGCCATCAGTGACAGGGGGATCTATGGCTACACCTTC. Amino acids: CAISDRGIYGYTF.

The chain carries TRBV3-1 and TRBJ1-6; D is unclear. Trimming pared 4 bases from V and 10 bases from J, leaving 14 bases between. Per germline, CDR1 LGHDT and CDR2 YNNKEL (reference sequence). The CDR3 has 14 residues. The CDR3 nucleotides are TGTGCCAGCAGCCTAAGCATATGGGAATCACCCCTCCACTTT. Amino acids: CASSLSIWESPLHF. Full variable domain (missing parts from reference TRBV3-1 and TRBJ1-6): DTAVSQTPKYLVTQMGNDKSIKCEQNLGHDTMYWYKQDSKKFLKIMFSYNNKELIINETVPNRFSPKSPDKAHLNLHINSLELGDSAVYFCASSLSIWESPLHFGNGTRLTVT.

This clonotype was counted many times. The chain uses TRBV27 and TRBJ2-7; 7 bases map to TRBD1. J lost 3 bases, V lost 5 bases, and 4 bases had no gene match. The CDR3 length is 13 residues. The V gene's germline CDR1 is MNHEY and CDR2 SMNVEV (reference sequence). CDR3 region: CASSDRDGYEQYF. CDR3 bases: TGTGCCAGCAGTGACAGGGATGGCTACGAGCAGTACTTC.

The table lists this clonotype with a few counts. This chain connects TRBV7-2 to TRBJ2-7; 8 bases fit TRBD1. J was trimmed by 0 bases and V by 5 bases; bases with no gene match: 12. Germline V lookup: CDR1 SGHTA, CDR2 FQGNSA. This CDR3 region has 17 residues. In nucleotides, the CDR3 is TGTGCCAGCAGCCACGGCGGCGGGACAGGCTTCTCCTACGAGCAGTACTTC. Translated: CASSHGGGTGFSYEQYF.